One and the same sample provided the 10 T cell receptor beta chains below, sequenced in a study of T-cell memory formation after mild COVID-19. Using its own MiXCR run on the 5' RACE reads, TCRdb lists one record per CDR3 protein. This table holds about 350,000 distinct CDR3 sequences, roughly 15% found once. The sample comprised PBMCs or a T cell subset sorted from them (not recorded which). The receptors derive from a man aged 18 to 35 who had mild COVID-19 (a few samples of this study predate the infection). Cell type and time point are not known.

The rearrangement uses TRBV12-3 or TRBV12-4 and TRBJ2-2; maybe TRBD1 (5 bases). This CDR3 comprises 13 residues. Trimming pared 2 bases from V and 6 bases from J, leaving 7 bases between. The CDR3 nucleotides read TGTGCCAGCAGTTTATCAGGGTCCGGGGAGCTGTTTTTT. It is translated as CASSLSGSGELFF.

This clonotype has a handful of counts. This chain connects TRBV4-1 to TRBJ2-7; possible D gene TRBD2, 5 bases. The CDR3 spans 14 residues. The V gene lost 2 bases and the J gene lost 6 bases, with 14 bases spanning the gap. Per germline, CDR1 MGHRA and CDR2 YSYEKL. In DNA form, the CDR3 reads TGCGCCAGCAGCCAACCGAACCGGGAAGCCGAGCAGTACGTC. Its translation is CASSQPNREAEQYV.

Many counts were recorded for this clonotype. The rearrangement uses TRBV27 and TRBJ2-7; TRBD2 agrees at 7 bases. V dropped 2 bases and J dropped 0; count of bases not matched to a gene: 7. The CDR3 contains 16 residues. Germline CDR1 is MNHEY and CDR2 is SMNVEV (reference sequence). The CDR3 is CASSLVMGGASYEQYF. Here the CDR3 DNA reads TGTGCCAGCAGTTTAGTAATGGGAGGGGCCTCCTACGAGCAGTACTTC.

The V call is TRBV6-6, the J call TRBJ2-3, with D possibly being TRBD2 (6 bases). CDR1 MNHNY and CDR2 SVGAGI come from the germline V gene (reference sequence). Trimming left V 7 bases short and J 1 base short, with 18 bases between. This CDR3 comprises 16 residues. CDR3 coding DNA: TGTGCCAGCACCTCAATGGGGGGACTCCGCACAGATACGCAGTATTTT. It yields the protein CASTSMGGLRTDTQYF.

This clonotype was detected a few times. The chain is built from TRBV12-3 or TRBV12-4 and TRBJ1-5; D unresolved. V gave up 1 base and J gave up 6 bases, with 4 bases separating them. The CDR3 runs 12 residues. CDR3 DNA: TGTGCCAGCAGTTTAGAAATTCAGCCCCAGCATTTT. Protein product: CASSLEIQPQHF.

CDR3 nucleotide sequence: TGCGCCAGCAGCTATACAATCGGGGGGGCCAACAATGAGCAGTTCTTC. The encoded protein is CASSYTIGGANNEQFF. The V call is TRBV5-1, the J call TRBJ2-1; TRBD2 matches 8 bases. The trim removed 3 bases at V and 5 bases at J, leaving 10 bases unmatched. Germline CDR1 is SGHRS and CDR2 is YFSETQ. The CDR3 sequence is 16 residues long.

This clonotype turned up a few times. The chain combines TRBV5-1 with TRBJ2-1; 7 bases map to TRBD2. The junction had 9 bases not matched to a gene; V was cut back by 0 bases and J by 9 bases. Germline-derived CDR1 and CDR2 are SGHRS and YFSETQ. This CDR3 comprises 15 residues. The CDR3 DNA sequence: TGCGCCAGCAGCTTGGAAGCGGGGAACGCCGGTGAGCAGTTCTTC. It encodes CASSLEAGNAGEQFF.

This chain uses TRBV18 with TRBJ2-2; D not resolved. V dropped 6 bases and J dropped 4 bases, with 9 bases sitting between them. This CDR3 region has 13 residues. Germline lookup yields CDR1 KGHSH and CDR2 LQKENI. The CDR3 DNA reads TGTGCCAGCTCCGACACCTTCACCGGGGAGCTGTTTTTT. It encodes CASSDTFTGELFF.

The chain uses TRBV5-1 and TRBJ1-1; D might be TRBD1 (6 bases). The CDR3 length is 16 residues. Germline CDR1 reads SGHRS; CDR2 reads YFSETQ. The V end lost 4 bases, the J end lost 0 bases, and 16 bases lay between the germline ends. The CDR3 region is CASSIQGSGMNTEAFF. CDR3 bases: TGCGCCAGCAGCATACAGGGCTCGGGAATGAACACTGAAGCTTTCTTT.

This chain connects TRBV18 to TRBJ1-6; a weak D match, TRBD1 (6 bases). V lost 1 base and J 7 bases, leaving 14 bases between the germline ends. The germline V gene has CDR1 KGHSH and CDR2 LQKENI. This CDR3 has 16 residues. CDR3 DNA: TGTGCCAGCTCACCACTTACAGGGTTGGGGAATTCACCCCTCCACTTT. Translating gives CASSPLTGLGNSPLHF.